Listed here are 12 T cell receptor beta chains from one sample, sequenced in a study of blood T cell repertoires in COVID-19. The table came from immunoSEQ multiplex PCR; TCRdb's copy has only in-frame clones and leaves some out. This sample has under 45,000 clones; roughly 83% occur once, and the top ten carry 20% to 30%. Sequenced material: peripheral blood. Every receptor here comes from a human donor with acute or convalescent COVID-19. The donor label of this sample is uncertain.

The chain couples TRBV5-1 to TRBJ2-5, with 15 bases lining up with TRBD2. The CDR3 is 16 residues long. Trimming removed 4 bases from V and 4 bases from J; junction bases left unmatched: 5. The V gene's germline CDR1 is SGHRS and CDR2 YFSETQ. CDR3 region: CASSPGLAGGPETQYF. DNA of the CDR3: TGCGCCAGCAGCCCCGGACTAGCGGGAGGGCCAGAGACCCAGTACTTC.

This clone has a single count. The CDR3 region is CASSFQGSSSRADTQYF. The CDR3 DNA reads TGTGCCAGCAGCTTCCAAGGATCCTCCTCGAGGGCAGATACGCAGTATTTT. This sequence joins TRBV5-8 and TRBJ2-3; TRBD2 is a possible D gene (5 bases). There are 17 residues in the CDR3. Between the trimmed V and J ends, which lost 2 bases and 4 bases, there was a span of 20 bases. CDR1 and CDR2 from the germline V gene are SGHTS and YDEGEE.

This chain uses TRBV4-3 with TRBJ1-2; TRBD1 might be the D (6 bases). Germline CDR1 and CDR2: LGHNA and YSLEER. CDR3 size: 15 residues. V was trimmed by 4 bases and J by 5 bases, leaving 17 bases between them. The CDR3 DNA is TGCGCCAGCAGCCCTAACGCGGGGGGCCGATATGGCTACACCTTC. Translating it yields CASSPNAGGRYGYTF.

This chain links TRBV6-4 with TRBJ1-6, with 7 bases that match TRBD1. In germline, CDR1 is MRHNA, CDR2 SNTAGT. V lost 6 bases and J lost 10; bases outside the gene matches: 6. This CDR3 is 13 amino acids long. CDR3 DNA sequence: TGTGCCAGCAGCACAGGGGAGGAATCACCCCTCCACTTT. This translates into CASSTGEESPLHF.

This sequence joins TRBV7-9 and TRBJ1-2; D is perhaps TRBD1 (5 bases). CDR3 length: 13 residues. Germline V gene data show CDR1 as SEHNR and CDR2 as FQNEAQ (reference sequence). V was trimmed by 0 bases and J by 8 bases, leaving 10 bases between them. The DNA of the CDR3 is TGTGCCAGCAGCTTAGCACGCCCAGGGGGCTACACCTTC. This translates into CASSLARPGGYTF.

V gene TRBV19 combines with J gene TRBJ2-2; D is unresolved. The CDR3 runs 13 residues. The V gene's germline CDR1 is LNHDA and CDR2 SQIVND (reference sequence). V lost 4 bases and J lost 9, with 12 bases in between. The CDR3 region is CASSTLPSRELFF. The CDR3 DNA sequence: TGTGCCAGTAGTACCCTACCGAGTAGGGAGCTGTTTTTT. Combining the CDR3 with reference TRBV19 and TRBJ2-2 gives the whole variable domain DGGITQSPKYLFRKEGQNVTLSCEQNLNHDAMYWYRQDPGQGLRLIYYSQIVNDFQKGDIAEGYSVSREKKESFPLTVTSAQKNPTAFYLCASSTLPSRELFFGEGSRLTVL.

The rearrangement links TRBV9 to TRBJ1-2; 9 nucleotides match TRBD1. Germline V gene sequence: CDR1 SGDLS, CDR2 YYNGEE. The CDR3 length is 14 residues. The junction had 7 bases not matched to a gene; V was cut back by 3 bases and J by 7 bases. The CDR3 region has the DNA TGTGCCAGCAGCGAATCCGGGACAGGGCTTGGCTACACCTTC. It encodes CASSESGTGLGYTF.

The rearrangement joins TRBV14 to TRBJ2-4, with D possibly matching TRBD1 (6 bases). The CDR3 has 16 residues. Between the trimmed V and J ends, which lost 4 bases and 7 bases, there was a span of 20 bases. Germline V gene sequence: CDR1 SGHDN, CDR2 FVKESK. The CDR3 spells CASSLGTYRDRNIQYF. The CDR3 nucleotides read TGTGCCAGCAGCCTCGGAACCTACAGGGACCGGAACATTCAGTACTTC.

CDR3 DNA sequence: TGTGCCAGCAGTGTATCGAATTCACCCCTCCACTTT. It encodes CASSVSNSPLHF. This chain uses TRBV2 with TRBJ1-6; D unclear. Germline CDR1 SNHLY, CDR2 FYNNEI. The CDR3 contains 12 residues. V gave up 4 bases and J gave up 7 bases, with 5 bases separating them. Supplemented by reference TRBV2 and TRBJ1-6, the full variable domain reads EPEVTQTPSHQVTQMGQEVILRCVPISNHLYFYWYRQILGQKVEFLVSFYNNEISEKSEIFDDQFSVERPDGSNFTLKIRSTKLEDSAMYFCASSVSNSPLHFGNGTRLTVT.

J is TRBJ2-4 and V is TRBV19; TRBD1 is a possible D gene (6 bases). This CDR3 spans 16 amino acids. From germline, CDR1 is LNHDA and CDR2 SQIVND (reference sequence). Trimming removed 4 bases at V and 3 bases at J, with 16 bases between. The CDR3 loop reads CASSTRLGGDKNIQYF. The DNA for the CDR3 is TGTGCCAGTAGTACGAGGTTAGGGGGAGACAAAAACATTCAGTACTTC.

The chain recombines TRBV6-5 with TRBJ1-4, with D unresolved. The V end lost 1 base, the J end lost 4 bases, and 7 bases lay between the germline ends. The CDR3 covers 14 residues. Germline values: CDR1 MNHEY, CDR2 SVGAGI. The CDR3 is CASSYYGLNEKLFF. CDR3 coding DNA: TGTGCCAGCAGTTACTACGGTCTTAATGAAAAACTGTTTTTT.

V is TRBV5-1 and J is TRBJ2-3; 8 bases line up with TRBD2. The CDR3 loop spans 16 amino acids. Germline V CDR1 and CDR2: SGHRS, YFSETQ. V was pared by 0 bases and J by 0 bases, with 3 bases of the junction left unmatched. The CDR3 loop is CASSLGGGGSTDTQYF. The DNA of the CDR3 is TGCGCCAGCAGCTTGGGAGGCGGGGGGAGCACAGATACGCAGTATTTT. Variable domain in full (rest from reference TRBV5-1 and TRBJ2-3): KAGVTQTPRYLIKTRGQQVTLSCSPISGHRSVSWYQQTPGQGLQFLFEYFSETQRNKGNFPGRFSGRQFSNSRSEMNVSTLELGDSALYLCASSLGGGGSTDTQYFGPGTRLTVL.